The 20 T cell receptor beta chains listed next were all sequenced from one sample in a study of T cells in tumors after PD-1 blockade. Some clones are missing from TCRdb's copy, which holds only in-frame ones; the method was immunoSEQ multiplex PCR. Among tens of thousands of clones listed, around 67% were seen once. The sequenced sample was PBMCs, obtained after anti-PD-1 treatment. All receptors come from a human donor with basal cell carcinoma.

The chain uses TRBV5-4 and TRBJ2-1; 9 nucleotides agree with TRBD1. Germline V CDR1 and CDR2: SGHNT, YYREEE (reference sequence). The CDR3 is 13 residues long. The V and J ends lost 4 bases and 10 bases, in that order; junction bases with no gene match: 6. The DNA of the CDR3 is TGTGCCAGCAGCCGGGGACAGGGTGACGAGCAGTTCTTC. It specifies CASSRGQGDEQFF.

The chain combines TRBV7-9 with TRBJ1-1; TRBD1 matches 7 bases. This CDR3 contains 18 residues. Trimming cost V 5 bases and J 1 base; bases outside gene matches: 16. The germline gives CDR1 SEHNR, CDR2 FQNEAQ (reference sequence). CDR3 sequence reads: CASSGGTASPIRNTEAFF. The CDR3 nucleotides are TGTGCCAGCAGCGGTGGGACAGCAAGTCCGATTAGGAACACTGAAGCTTTCTTT.

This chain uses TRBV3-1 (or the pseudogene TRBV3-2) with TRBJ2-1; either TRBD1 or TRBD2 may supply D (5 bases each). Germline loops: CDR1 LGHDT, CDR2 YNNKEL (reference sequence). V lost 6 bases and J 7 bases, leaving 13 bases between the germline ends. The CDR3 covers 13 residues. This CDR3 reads CASRSGAWNEQFF. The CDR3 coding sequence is TGTGCCAGCAGATCCGGGGCCTGGAATGAGCAGTTCTTC.

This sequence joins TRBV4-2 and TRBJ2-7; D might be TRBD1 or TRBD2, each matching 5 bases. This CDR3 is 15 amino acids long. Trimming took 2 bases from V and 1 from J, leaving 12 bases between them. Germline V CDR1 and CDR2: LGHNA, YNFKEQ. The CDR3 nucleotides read TGTGCCAGCAGCCAACAACCGGGACGGTCCTACGAGCAGTACTTC. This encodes CASSQQPGRSYEQYF.

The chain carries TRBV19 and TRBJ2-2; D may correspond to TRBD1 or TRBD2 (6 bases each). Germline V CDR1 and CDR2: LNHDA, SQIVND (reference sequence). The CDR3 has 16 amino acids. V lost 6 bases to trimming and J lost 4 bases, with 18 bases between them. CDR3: CASRIFSGASTGELFF. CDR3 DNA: TGTGCCAGTAGGATTTTTTCGGGGGCGAGCACCGGGGAGCTGTTTTTT.

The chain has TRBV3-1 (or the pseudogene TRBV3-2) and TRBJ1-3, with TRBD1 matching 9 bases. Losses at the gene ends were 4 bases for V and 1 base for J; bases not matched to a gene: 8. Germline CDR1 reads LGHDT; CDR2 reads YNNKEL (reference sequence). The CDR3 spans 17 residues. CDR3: CASSRRTGEGSGNTIYF. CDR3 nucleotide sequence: TGTGCCAGCAGCCGTCGGACAGGGGAAGGATCTGGAAACACCATATATTTT.

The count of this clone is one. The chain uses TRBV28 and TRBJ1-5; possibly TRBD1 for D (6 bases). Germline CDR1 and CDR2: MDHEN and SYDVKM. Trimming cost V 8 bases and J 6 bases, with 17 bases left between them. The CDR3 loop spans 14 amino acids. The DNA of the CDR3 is TGTGCCAGCTTGAGGGGGTCTAGGAGTCAGCCCCAGCATTTT. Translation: CASLRGSRSQPQHF. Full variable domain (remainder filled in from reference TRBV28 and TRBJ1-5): DVKVTQSSRYLVKRTGEKVFLECVQDMDHENMFWYRQDPGLGLRLIYFSYDVKMKEKGDIPEGYSVSREKKERFSLILESASTNQTSMYLCASLRGSRSQPQHFGDGTRLSIL.

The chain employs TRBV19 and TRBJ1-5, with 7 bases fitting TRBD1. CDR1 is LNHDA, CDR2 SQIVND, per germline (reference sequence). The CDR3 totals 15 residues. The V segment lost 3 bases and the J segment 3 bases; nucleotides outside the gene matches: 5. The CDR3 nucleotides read TGTGCCAGTAGTATGCTACAGGGGTCCAATCAGCCCCAGCATTTT. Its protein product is CASSMLQGSNQPQHF.

In DNA, the CDR3 is TGTGCCAGCAGCTTGGCGGCGGATCAGCCCCAGCATTTT. Amino acid sequence: CASSLAADQPQHF. The chain is built from TRBV5-8 and TRBJ1-5; D is uncertain. The CDR3 covers 13 residues. Trimming left V 0 bases short and J 5 bases short, with 6 bases between. Germline assignment: CDR1 SGHTS and CDR2 YDEGEE.

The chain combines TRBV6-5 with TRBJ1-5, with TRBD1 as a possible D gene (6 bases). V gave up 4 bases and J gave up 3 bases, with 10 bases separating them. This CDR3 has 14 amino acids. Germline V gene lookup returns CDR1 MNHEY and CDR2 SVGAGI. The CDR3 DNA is TGTGCCAGCAGTTTTCAGGGGCCCAATCAGCCCCAGCATTTT. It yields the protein CASSFQGPNQPQHF.

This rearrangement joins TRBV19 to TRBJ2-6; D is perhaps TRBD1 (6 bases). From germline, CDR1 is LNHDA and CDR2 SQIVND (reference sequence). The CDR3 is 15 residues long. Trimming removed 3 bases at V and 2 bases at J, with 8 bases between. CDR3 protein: CASSISGAGANVLTF. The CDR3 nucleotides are TGTGCCAGTAGTATCTCAGGGGCTGGGGCCAACGTCCTGACTTTC.

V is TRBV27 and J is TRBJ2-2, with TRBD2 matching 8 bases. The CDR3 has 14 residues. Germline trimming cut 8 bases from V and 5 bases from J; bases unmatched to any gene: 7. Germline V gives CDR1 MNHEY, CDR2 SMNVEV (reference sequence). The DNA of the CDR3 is TGTGCCAGCTCAATTGCGGGGGGTACCGGGGAGCTGTTTTTT. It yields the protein CASSIAGGTGELFF.

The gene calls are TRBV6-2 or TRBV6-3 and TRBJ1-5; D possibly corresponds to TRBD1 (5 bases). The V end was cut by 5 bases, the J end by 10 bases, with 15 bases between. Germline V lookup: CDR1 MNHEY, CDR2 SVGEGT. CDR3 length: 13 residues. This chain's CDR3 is CASSQTRDLPQHF. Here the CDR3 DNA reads TGTGCCAGCAGTCAGACCCGGGACTTACCCCAGCATTTT.

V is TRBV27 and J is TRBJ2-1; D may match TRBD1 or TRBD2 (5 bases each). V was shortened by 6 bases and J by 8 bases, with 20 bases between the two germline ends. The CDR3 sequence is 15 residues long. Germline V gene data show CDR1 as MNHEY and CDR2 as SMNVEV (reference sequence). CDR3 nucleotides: TGTGCCAGCAGCTCCCTGGGGAGAGGGACGCATGAGCAGTTCTTC. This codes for CASSSLGRGTHEQFF.

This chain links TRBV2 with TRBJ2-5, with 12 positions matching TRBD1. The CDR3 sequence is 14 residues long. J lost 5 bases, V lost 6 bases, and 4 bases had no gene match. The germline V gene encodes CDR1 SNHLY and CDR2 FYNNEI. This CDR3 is CASRGTGGWETQYF. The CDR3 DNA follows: TGTGCCAGCAGGGGGACAGGGGGCTGGGAGACCCAGTACTTC.

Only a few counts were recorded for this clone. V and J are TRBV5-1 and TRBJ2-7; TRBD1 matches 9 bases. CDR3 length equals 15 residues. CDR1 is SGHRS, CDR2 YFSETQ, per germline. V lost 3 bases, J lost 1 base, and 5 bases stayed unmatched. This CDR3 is CASSSGQGGSYEQYF. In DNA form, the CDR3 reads TGCGCCAGCAGCTCGGGACAGGGAGGGTCCTACGAGCAGTACTTC.

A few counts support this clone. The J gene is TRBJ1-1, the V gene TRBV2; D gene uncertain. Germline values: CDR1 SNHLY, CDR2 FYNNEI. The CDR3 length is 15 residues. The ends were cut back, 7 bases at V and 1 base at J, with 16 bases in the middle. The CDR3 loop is CASITGETTNTEAFF. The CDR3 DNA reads TGTGCCAGCATCACTGGAGAGACAACGAACACTGAAGCTTTCTTT.

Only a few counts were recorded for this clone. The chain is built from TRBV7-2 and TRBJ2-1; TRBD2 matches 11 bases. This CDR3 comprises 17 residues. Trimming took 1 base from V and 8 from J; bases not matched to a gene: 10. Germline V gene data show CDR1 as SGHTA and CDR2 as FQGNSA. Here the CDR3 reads CASSLDGVLAGADEQFF. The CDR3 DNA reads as TGTGCCAGCAGCTTAGATGGGGTACTAGCGGGGGCCGATGAGCAGTTCTTC.

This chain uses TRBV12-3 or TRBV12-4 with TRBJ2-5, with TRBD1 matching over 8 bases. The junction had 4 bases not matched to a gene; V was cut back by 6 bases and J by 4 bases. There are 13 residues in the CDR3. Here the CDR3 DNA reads TGTGCCAGCAGCCACGACAGGGGAGAGACCCAGTACTTC. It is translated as CASSHDRGETQYF.

The DNA for the CDR3 is TGTGCCAGCAGGACAGCGAGCTATGGCTACACCTTC. Translating gives CASRTASYGYTF. This sequence joins TRBV6-5 and TRBJ1-2; perhaps TRBD1 as D (5 bases). The CDR3 sequence is 12 residues long. The V end lost 6 bases, the J end lost 4 bases, and 9 bases lay between the germline ends. Germline lookup yields CDR1 MNHEY and CDR2 SVGAGI.